This T cell receptor beta chain was identified during a study of tumor-infiltrating lymphocytes in primary liver carcinoma. In the study overall: Recorded tumor stage was T1-T3 N0M0, with diameters of about 4 to 10 cm.

Total RNA and DNA came together from 20-30 mg of bulk tissue without cell sorting. The study found over 90% viable tumor cells in every tumor sample. This CDR3 has 16 residues. The V gene's germline CDR1 is KGHDR and CDR2 SFDVKD. This clonotype was counted once. What it recognizes is unknown. This CDR3 fails to terminate in the conserved phenylalanine or tryptophan, so it likely reflects a read error. Overall study results and limits: The study found tumor-adjacent and tumor-blood pairs overlapped less than tumor region pairs. Only about 8-24% of top clones spanned all five tumor regions.

Production of TCR beta cDNA used around 500 ng total RNA together with a constant-region primer. Libraries covering TCR beta were generated through three nested multiplex PCR rounds (using a slightly modified ARM-PCR). It was with TRBV1-TRBV30 forward primers and a C-beta reverse primer that the first two PCR rounds were run, at 10 to 11 cycles each. Via MiXCR, TCRdb re-called the multiplex PCR reads, giving one row per CDR3 protein. In the table there are 30,000 to 40,000 distinct CDR3 sequences, just under 75% of which are singletons. The TCR sequence derives from a man between 40 and 49 years old with primary liver carcinoma and hepatitis B virus infection. The chain has TRBV24-1 and TRBJ2-3, with 7 positions matching TRBD2. Sequencing input: liver tumor tissue from sampling region 4. Subset in this sample: tumor region T4, right-lateral pole. The DNA of the CDR3 is TGTACCACCAGTGGGAGGGGAACGACTAGCACAGATACGCAGTATTAT. It yields the protein CTTSGRGTTSTDTQYY.